This entry lists 21 T cell receptor beta chains sequenced from one sample in a study of brain T cells in children with intractable seizures. This table comes from immunoSEQ multiplex PCR, and its TCRdb copy is limited to in-frame clones, with some not included. The data hold 340,000 or so clones, with over 90% observed a single time. Time point meaning: blood from clinic visit 5 months post-surgery; TSC patient then seizure free. This specimen was peripheral blood, taken more than 4 months after surgery. All receptors come from a boy younger than two with tuberous sclerosis and intractable seizures.

This chain uses TRBV30 with TRBJ1-2, with TRBD1 as a possible D gene (6 bases). Trimming pared 8 bases from V and 3 bases from J, leaving 13 bases between. The length of the CDR3 is 12 residues. Germline-derived CDR1 and CDR2 are GTSNPN and SVGIG (reference sequence). CDR3 sequence: CAINREDYGYTF. DNA of the CDR3: TGTGCCATAAACAGGGAAGACTATGGCTACACCTTC.

This sequence joins TRBV11-1 and TRBJ1-1; D unclear. V was pared by 6 bases and J by 4 bases, with 15 bases between. The germline CDR1 and CDR2 sequences are SGHAT and FQDESV (reference sequence). The CDR3 runs to 14 residues. The chain's CDR3 is CASSPGPRGTEAFF. The DNA of the CDR3 is TGTGCCAGCAGTCCGGGCCCCCGGGGCACTGAAGCTTTCTTT. The complete variable domain, with remaining parts taken from reference TRBV11-1 and TRBJ1-1, reads EAEVAQSPRYKITEKSQAVAFWCDPISGHATLYWYRQILGQGPELLVQFQDESVVDDSQLPKDRFSAERLKGVDSTLKIQPAELGDSAMYLCASSPGPRGTEAFFGQGTRLTVV.

The rearrangement joins TRBV19 to TRBJ1-2; 9 bases are a match to TRBD1. The CDR3 sequence is 13 residues long. V lost 5 bases and J lost 3; bases outside the gene matches: 1. Per the germline V gene, CDR1 is LNHDA and CDR2 is SQIVND (reference sequence). The CDR3 DNA sequence: TGTGCCAGTAGTCGGGACAGGGACTATGGCTACACCTTC. It specifies CASSRDRDYGYTF.

The CDR3 DNA follows: TGCGCCAGCAGCCCAGCCGGACAGGCCGGCAATCAGCCCCAGCATTTT. Translated, it gives CASSPAGQAGNQPQHF. The chain recombines TRBV4-1 with TRBJ1-5; 7 bases agree with TRBD1. This CDR3 contains 16 residues. After removal of 4 bases from V and 2 bases from J, the junction contained 8 bases not matched to a gene. Germline V gene sequence: CDR1 MGHRA, CDR2 YSYEKL.

The chain is built from TRBV6-4 and TRBJ1-6, with D maybe TRBD1 (6 bases). Trimming cost V 11 bases and J 3 bases, with 23 bases left between them. The CDR3 sequence is 17 residues long. Germline CDR1 MRHNA, CDR2 SNTAGT. The chain's CDR3 is CADRDRCLALYNSPLHF. In DNA, the CDR3 is TGTGCCGACCGTGACAGGTGCTTGGCGCTCTATAATTCACCCCTCCACTTT.

This clone was observed a single time. J is TRBJ1-4 and V is TRBV9; D ambiguous. This CDR3 contains 15 residues. Per germline, CDR1 SGDLS and CDR2 YYNGEE. Trimming shortened V by 4 bases and J by 0 bases, and 10 bases separated the two germline ends. As DNA, the CDR3 is TGTGCCAGCAGCCCCTCGGGGTCAACTAATGAAAAACTGTTTTTT. Protein product: CASSPSGSTNEKLFF.

Regarding this clone: Sequence at one end of the junction differs from germline and may be a read error. The genes are TRBV6-1 and TRBJ2-1; 10 bases match TRBD2. Germline V lookup: CDR1 MNHNS, CDR2 SASEGT. This CDR3 contains 15 residues. The CDR3 coding sequence is TGTGCCAGCAGGGAAGAGCGGGGGGGAAACAATGAGCAGTTCTTC. Residues: CASREERGGNNEQFF.

The chain joins TRBV3-1 (or the pseudogene TRBV3-2) to TRBJ2-7, with a tentative D call TRBD1 (6 bases). Deletions cut 1 base from V and 9 bases from J, with 22 bases between. Per the germline V gene, CDR1 is LGHDT and CDR2 is YNNKEL (reference sequence). CDR3 length: 16 residues. The CDR3 DNA is TGTGCCAGCAGCCAAGGGACGAGGGACATTACTTTTGGGCAGTACTTC. Encoded protein: CASSQGTRDITFGQYF.

The chain employs TRBV7-9 and TRBJ2-7; tentative D call: TRBD2 (5 bases). This CDR3 has 13 amino acids. The ends were cut back, 3 bases at V and 5 bases at J, with 11 bases in the middle. Germline assignment: CDR1 SEHNR and CDR2 FQNEAQ (reference sequence). The CDR3 DNA reads as TGTGCCAGCAGCTTGATGGACTTTAACGAGCAGTACTTC. Protein sequence: CASSLMDFNEQYF. The full variable domain, rest sourced from reference TRBV7-9 and TRBJ2-7, is DTGVSQNPRHKITKRGQNVTFRCDPISEHNRLYWYRQTLGQGPEFLTYFQNEAQLEKSRLLSDRFSAERPKGSFSTLEIQRTEQGDSAMYLCASSLMDFNEQYFGPGTRLTVT.

The gene calls are TRBV3-1 (or the pseudogene TRBV3-2) and TRBJ2-1; 13 nucleotides align to TRBD2. The germline V gene encodes CDR1 LGHDT and CDR2 YNNKEL (reference sequence). V trimming: 1 base; J trimming: 5 bases; junction bases outside the gene matches: 5. This CDR3 has 17 residues. The CDR3 region is CASSQVTSGGHNNEQFF. The CDR3, as DNA: TGTGCCAGCAGCCAAGTGACTAGCGGGGGGCACAACAATGAGCAGTTCTTC.

The rearrangement joins TRBV5-6 to TRBJ2-1; tentative D call: TRBD1 (6 bases). Per germline, CDR1 SGHDT and CDR2 YYEEEE. V was clipped by 1 base and J by 6 bases, with 11 bases between them. The CDR3 runs 14 residues. CDR3 bases: TGTGCCAGCAGCTTGACAGGGTATCCCAATGAGCAGTTCTTC. This sequence encodes CASSLTGYPNEQFF.

Only one count was recorded for this clone. The chain combines TRBV7-9 with TRBJ1-4; TRBD1 matches at 7 bases. The germline V gene has CDR1 SEHNR and CDR2 FQNEAQ (reference sequence). CDR3 length: 19 amino acids. V lost 4 bases and J lost 7; bases outside the gene matches: 21. The chain's CDR3 is CASSSSSRDSPEKIEKLFF. In nucleotides, the CDR3 is TGTGCCAGCAGCTCTTCTAGTCGGGACAGCCCCGAGAAAATTGAAAAACTGTTTTTT.

V usage is TRBV2 and J usage is TRBJ2-2; 10 nucleotides line up with TRBD1. J lost 5 bases, V lost 11 bases, and 5 bases had no gene match. The germline V gene has CDR1 SNHLY and CDR2 FYNNEI. The CDR3 sequence is 13 residues long. CDR3 bases: TGTGCCGGGAGACAGGGGGCTACCGGGGAGCTGTTTTTT. It yields the protein CAGRQGATGELFF.

V and J are TRBV29-1 and TRBJ2-1; 8 nucleotides agree with TRBD2. CDR1 SQVTM and CDR2 ANQGSEA come from the germline V gene. CDR3 length: 15 residues. V lost 4 bases, J lost 7 bases, and 12 bases stayed unmatched. CDR3 protein: CSVVRRGREGNEQFF. The CDR3 nucleotides read TGCAGCGTTGTTCGGCGAGGACGGGAGGGAAATGAGCAGTTCTTC.

The genes are TRBV6-6 and TRBJ1-6; D remains unclear. Between the trimmed V and J ends, which lost 5 bases and 6 bases, there was a span of 14 bases. This CDR3 region has 15 residues. Germline V gene lookup returns CDR1 MNHNY and CDR2 SVGAGI (reference sequence). CDR3 sequence: CASSQDSRRNSPLHF. The CDR3 region has the DNA TGTGCCAGCAGTCAAGACTCCAGGCGTAATTCACCCCTCCACTTT.

This chain joins TRBV29-1 and TRBJ2-5, with D tentatively TRBD2 (5 bases). The CDR3 totals 11 residues. Trimming took off 4 bases at V and 5 bases at J, with 8 bases between the two ends. Germline V CDR1 and CDR2: SQVTM, ANQGSEA. The CDR3 region has the DNA TGCAGCGTTGGAGGGATGGAGACCCAGTACTTC. Translation: CSVGGMETQYF. Combining the CDR3 with reference TRBV29-1 and TRBJ2-5 gives the whole variable domain SAVISQKPSRDICQRGTSLTIQCQVDSQVTMMFWYRQQPGQSLTLIATANQGSEATYESGFVIDKFPISRPNLTFSTLTVSNMSPEDSSIYLCSVGGMETQYFGPGTRLLVL.

V gene TRBV24-1 combines with J gene TRBJ1-1; D is perhaps TRBD1 (5 bases). There are 15 residues in the CDR3. Per the germline V gene, CDR1 is KGHDR and CDR2 is SFDVKD. V was cut by 3 bases and J by 6 bases, with 16 bases left in between. The CDR3 protein is CATSDPSRGDSEAFF. In DNA form, the CDR3 reads TGTGCCACCAGTGATCCCTCTCGGGGCGACTCTGAAGCTTTCTTT.

V and J are TRBV9 and TRBJ1-2; D gene unclear. V lost 0 bases to trimming and J lost 8 bases, with 14 bases between them. Germline CDR1 and CDR2: SGDLS and YYNGEE. This CDR3 contains 14 residues. Here the CDR3 reads CASSVDHTTLGYTF. As DNA, the CDR3 is TGTGCCAGCAGCGTAGATCACACCACTCTGGGCTACACCTTC.

This chain links TRBV5-5 with TRBJ2-1, with D unclear. This CDR3 spans 17 amino acids. The V end lost 4 bases, the J end lost 0 bases, and 17 bases lay between the germline ends. Germline V CDR1 and CDR2: SGHKS, YYEKEE (reference sequence). The CDR3 is CASSPGSTLSSYNEQFF. The CDR3 bases are TGTGCCAGCAGCCCCGGTTCCACTTTGAGCTCCTACAATGAGCAGTTCTTC.

This chain's CDR3 is CASSPDPTGGSEQFF. CDR3 nucleotides: TGTGCCAGCAGCCCCGACCCGACAGGGGGGAGTGAGCAGTTCTTC. The gene calls are TRBV5-5 and TRBJ2-1, with TRBD1 identical over 9 bases. V lost 4 bases to trimming and J lost 9 bases; unmatched junction nucleotides: 11. CDR3 size: 15 residues. The germline CDR1 and CDR2 sequences are SGHKS and YYEKEE (reference sequence). The whole variable domain, remainder taken from reference TRBV5-5 and TRBJ2-1, is DAGVTQSPTHLIKTRGQQVTLRCSPISGHKSVSWYQQVLGQGPQFIFQYYEKEERGRGNFPDRFSARQFPNYSSELNVNALLLGDSALYLCASSPDPTGGSEQFFGPGTRLTVL.

This chain connects TRBV5-4 to TRBJ2-6; TRBD2 is a possible D gene (6 bases). The V and J ends lost 5 bases and 0 bases respectively, with 18 bases between them. The germline gives CDR1 SGHNT, CDR2 YYREEE (reference sequence). This CDR3 comprises 18 residues. The CDR3 DNA reads TGTGCCAGCAGTCGCCGGGAAGCGGGCCGCTCTGGGGCCAACGTCCTGACTTTC. Its protein product is CASSRREAGRSGANVLTF.